This TCR beta chain is drawn from a study of OX40 agonist ivuxolimab in advanced cancers. The study, taken as a whole, reports: CD8+ T cells showed, on average, more clonal expansion than CD4+ cells.

Using immunoSEQ multiplex PCR, the repertoire was profiled, and TCRdb retains in-frame clones only, with some absent. This table has tens of thousands of clones, approximately 90% appearing once. Between the trimmed V and J ends, which lost 7 bases and 1 base, there was a span of 16 bases. The CDR3 is 15 amino acids. CDR1 MDHEN and CDR2 SYDVKM come from the germline V gene. Remarks on this clone: Its antigen is still unknown.

The sample consisted of CD4+ or CD8+ T cells sorted from blood, taken in a trial of the OX40 agonist ivuxolimab. This chain uses TRBV28 with TRBJ1-1, with a tentative D call TRBD1 (5 bases). The sequence derives from an adult with an advanced solid tumor such as melanoma, head and neck, liver or kidney cancer. CDR3 residues: CASMALKGQNTEAFF. Here the CDR3 DNA reads TGTGCCAGCATGGCCCTTAAGGGGCAGAACACTGAAGCTTTCTTT.